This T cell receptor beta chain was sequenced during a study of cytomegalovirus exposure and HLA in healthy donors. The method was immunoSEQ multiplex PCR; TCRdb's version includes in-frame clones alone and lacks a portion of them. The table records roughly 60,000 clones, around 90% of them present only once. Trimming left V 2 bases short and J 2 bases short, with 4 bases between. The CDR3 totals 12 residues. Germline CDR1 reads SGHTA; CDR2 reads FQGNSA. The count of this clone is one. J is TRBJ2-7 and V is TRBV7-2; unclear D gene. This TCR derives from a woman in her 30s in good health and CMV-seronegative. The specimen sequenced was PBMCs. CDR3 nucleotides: TGTGCCAGCAGCTTACTCCCCTACGAGCAGTACTTC. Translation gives CASSLLPYEQYF.